This T cell receptor beta chain originates from a study of cytomegalovirus exposure and HLA in healthy donors. Findings of the study overall: Most of the TCR beta V segments (in an earlier analysis) were productive either about 87% or about 30% of the time. HLA alleles showed associations with 16,951 TCR beta sequences in a later analysis, at a 0.05 false discovery rate.

With regard to this clone: The target antigen is unknown.

The CDR3 consists of 15 residues. CDR1 MNHEY and CDR2 SVGAGI come from the germline V gene. V was shortened by 7 bases and J by 0 bases, with 10 bases between the two germline ends. Vbeta (60) and Jbeta (13) primers were used in the PCR. The data were produced by immunoSEQ multiplex PCR, yet TCRdb's version contains in-frame clones alone and is incomplete. With 180,000 or so clones in the sample, the ten largest clones hold less than 0.85%. The receptor was derived from a boy aged 5-17 years in good health and CMV-seronegative. The sample consisted of PBMCs. V is TRBV6-5 and J is TRBJ1-6; perhaps TRBD1 as D (6 bases). The CDR3 sequence is CASMGTRSYNSPLHF. The DNA for the CDR3 is TGTGCCAGCATGGGGACACGCTCCTATAATTCACCCCTCCACTTT.